This TCR beta chain comes out of a study of cytotoxic CD8 clonotypes in ibrutinib-treated CLL. As for the study in general: Among the samples, the mean was about 260,000 productive templates and about 90,000 productive rearrangements.

This clone was seen more than once but under ten times. Its antigen remains unidentified. Study findings and constraints: Progressing and sustained-remission patients had different sampling times. Baseline clonality was higher than in age-matched healthy donors and moved in step with circulating CD8+ T-cell counts.

CDR3 length: 12 amino acids. Germline values: CDR1 LNHNV, CDR2 YYDKDF (reference sequence). With 3 bases removed from V and 8 bases from J, the gap between germline ends came to 10 bases. Sequenced by immunoSEQ multiplex PCR; TCRdb stores in-frame clones only, minus some. Seen here are more than 200,000 clones, around 70% observed once, and the top ten hold 5.9%. Sequenced here: PBMCs, sampled after 12 months of ibrutinib treatment. The rearrangement links TRBV15 to TRBJ1-2; D is unresolved. This TCR was sampled from a human donor with chronic lymphocytic leukemia. CDR3 in DNA: TGTGCCACCAGCAGCGCTGAGAGAGGCTACACCTTC. Amino acids: CATSSAERGYTF.